This T cell receptor (beta chain) was identified during a study of blood T cell repertoires in COVID-19. Study at large: Samples representing acute and convalescent COVID-19 were sourced from the United States, Italy and Spain.

Libraries were prepared by immunoSEQ multiplex PCR; TCRdb keeps only in-frame clonotypes and omits some of them. This table has some 140,000 clones, about four fifths appearing once. As to this clone: Other DNA sequences in the same sample also yield this CDR3.

The participants were between roughly 18 and 89 years old and came from about two dozen US areas. The length of the CDR3 is 16 residues. Germline V gene lookup returns CDR1 LNHNV and CDR2 YYDKDF (reference sequence). The V gene end was trimmed by 3 bases and the J gene end by 2 bases; junction bases not matched to a gene: 3. The sequenced material came from PBMCs or T cells enriched from blood (not recorded which). The chain couples TRBV15 to TRBJ2-7, with 14 bases that match TRBD2. The receptor was derived from a middle-aged man with acute COVID-19. The CDR3 here is CATSSGLAGGPYEQYF. CDR3 sequence (DNA): TGTGCCACCAGCAGTGGACTAGCGGGAGGACCCTACGAGCAGTACTTC.